The rows below give T cell receptor beta chains drawn from one sample of a study of Ad26.COV2.S vaccination and SARS-CoV-2 variants. Sequenced by immunoSEQ multiplex PCR; TCRdb stores in-frame clones only, minus some. This sample yields around 350,000 clones, of which 85% are seen a single time; approximately 3.5% belongs to the top ten. Here the sequenced sample was peripheral blood, taken in a trial of Ad26.COV2.S vaccine versus placebo. The receptors derive from a person between 18 and 65 years old who received the Ad26.COV2.S COVID-19 vaccine or a placebo. The CDR3 runs from the conserved cysteine through the conserved F or W. Each record gives: clone size, J gene, D gene, V gene, CDR3 DNA, CDR3 protein. D genes are given only for firm matches. Size is omitted from some rows. Given values are once, few, many or a class for expanded clones.

>-|TRBJ2-1|-|TRBV9
TGTGCCAGCAGCGTAACAAAAGGAGCGGAGTTGTACAATGAGCAGTTCTTC
CASSVTKGAELYNEQFF
>-|TRBJ1-3|-|TRBV27
TGTGCCAGTAGTTCACCGGCCGTAGGAAACACCATATATTTT
CASSSPAVGNTIYF
>-|TRBJ2-1|-|TRBV5-4
TGTGCCAGCAGCCGGGAAGGCCGGAATGAGCAGTTCTTC
CASSREGRNEQFF
>-|TRBJ2-7|-|TRBV5-1
TGCGCCAGCAGCTTGGTGGGACCGAGCTCCTACGAGCAGTACTTC
CASSLVGPSSYEQYF
>few|TRBJ1-5|-|TRBV7-6
TGTGCCAGCAGCGGCAGTGGCAATCAGCCCCAGCATTTT
CASSGSGNQPQHF
>-|TRBJ1-2|-|TRBV6-5
TGTGCCAGCAGTTATCAGGGTCACAACTATGGCTACACCTTC
CASSYQGHNYGYTF
>-|TRBJ1-6|TRBD1|TRBV19
TGTGCCAGTAGTATGGGGACAGGGGGTTCACCCCTCCACTTT
CASSMGTGGSPLHF
>few|TRBJ2-2|TRBD1|TRBV6-2/TRBV6-3
TGTGCCAGCAGTCCAACAGGGGAAGCCGGGGAGCTGTTTTTT
CASSPTGEAGELFF
>-|TRBJ2-1|TRBD2|TRBV6-5
TGTGCCATAAAGCGGGGAGGGCGGGGCGATGAGCAGTTCTTC
CAIKRGGRGDEQFF
>once|TRBJ2-7|-|TRBV2
TGTGCCACCTGGACAGGAGGGAAGTCCGAGCAGTACTTC
CATWTGGKSEQYF
>-|TRBJ2-2|TRBD2|TRBV10-2
TGCGCCAGCAGTATTAGCGGGAGCACCGGGGAGCTGTTTTTT
CASSISGSTGELFF
>once|TRBJ1-4|-|TRBV15
TGTGCCACCAGCAGAGGGGGGGCTAATGAAAAACTGTTTTTT
CATSRGGANEKLFF
>-|TRBJ1-5|-|TRBV4-1
TGCGCCAGCAGCCAAGTCCGGCCTTACGGCAATCAGCCCCAGCATTTT
CASSQVRPYGNQPQHF
>-|TRBJ2-5|TRBD1|TRBV5-1
TGCGCCAGCAGCCCTCAGGGGGCGATACCAAGTGAGACCCAGTACTTC
CASSPQGAIPSETQYF
>-|TRBJ2-1|-|TRBV18
TGTGCCAGCTCAAAAGAAGTCCCCCTTAACAATGAGCAGTTCTTC
CASSKEVPLNNEQFF
>-|TRBJ2-1|TRBD2|TRBV25-1
TGTGCCAGCAGCCCGGGGGGGTACAATGAGCAGTTCTTC
CASSPGGYNEQFF
>-|TRBJ2-1|TRBD1|TRBV28
TGTGCCAGCAGTTCCTTCGGGACAGACCTAAACAATGAGCAGTTCTTC
CASSSFGTDLNNEQFF
>few|TRBJ1-5|-|TRBV6-6
TGTGCCAGCAGTTACCTAATGACAGACTTAGATCAGCCCCAGCATTTT
CASSYLMTDLDQPQHF
>-|TRBJ1-5|TRBD1|TRBV4-3
TGCGCCAGCAGCCAAGATTGGCAGGGGGGTCAGCCCCAGCATTTT
CASSQDWQGGQPQHF
>-|TRBJ2-1|-|TRBV11-3
TGTGCCAGCAGCTTAGATCAGTACAATGAGCAGTTCTTC
CASSLDQYNEQFF
>-|TRBJ1-5|-|TRBV4-3
TGCGCCAGCAGCCAAGATTGGGGAGGCGGGCCCCAGCATTTT
CASSQDWGGGPQHF
>-|TRBJ2-6|-|TRBV5-4
TGTGCCAGCAGCTTGGCTGGCGCCTCTGGGGCCAACGTCCTGACTTTC
CASSLAGASGANVLTF
>-|TRBJ2-7|TRBD2|TRBV6-5
TGTGCCAGCGGGACTAGCTCCTACGAGCAGTACTTC
CASGTSSYEQYF
>-|TRBJ2-3|-|TRBV6-5
TGTGCCAGCAGTTACTCGTCAGGGGCAGCAGATACGCAGTATTTT
CASSYSSGAADTQYF